This TCR beta chain originates from a study of Graves' ophthalmopathy and Graves' hyperthyroidism. Investigators amplified TCR beta CDR3 regions from RNA transcripts. RT-PCR in the first round used HTBI primers; a second-round multiplex PCR followed. TCRdb redid the calling of the multiplex PCR reads with MiXCR, one entry per CDR3 protein. Here the sample spans 450,000 or so distinct CDR3 sequences, over 13% being singletons. The sample holds a few counts of this clonotype. This TCR was sampled from a woman aged 25-40 years with Graves' ophthalmopathy. Sequencing was done on a sample of blood.

The CDR3 region is CASSPASGKETQYF. The DNA for the CDR3 is TGTGCCAGCAGCCCCGCTAGCGGGAAAGAGACCCAGTACTTC. The chain recombines TRBV7-9 with TRBJ2-5, with TRBD2 matching 9 bases. CDR3 size: 14 residues. The junction had 4 bases not matched to a gene; V was cut back by 5 bases and J by 3 bases. The germline V gene has CDR1 SEHNR and CDR2 FQNEAQ (reference sequence). The full variable domain, with the rest looked up from reference TRBV7-9 and TRBJ2-5, is DTGVSQNPRHKITKRGQNVTFRCDPISEHNRLYWYRQTLGQGPEFLTYFQNEAQLEKSRLLSDRFSAERPKGSFSTLEIQRTEQGDSAMYLCASSPASGKETQYFGPGTRLLVL.